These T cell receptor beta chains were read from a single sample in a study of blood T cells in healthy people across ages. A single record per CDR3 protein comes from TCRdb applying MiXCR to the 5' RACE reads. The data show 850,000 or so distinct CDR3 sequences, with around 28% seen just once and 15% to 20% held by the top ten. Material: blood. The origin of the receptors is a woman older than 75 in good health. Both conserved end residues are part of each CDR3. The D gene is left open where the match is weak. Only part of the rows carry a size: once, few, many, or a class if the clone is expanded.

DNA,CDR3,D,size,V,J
TGCAGTGCCCCAGTAGGCGGGGGCTATTCACCCCTCCACTTT,CSAPVGGGYSPLHF,.,.,TRBV20-1,TRBJ1-6
TGCAGTGCTAGTCGAGGATGGGAGACCCAGTACTTC,CSASRGWETQYF,.,many,TRBV20-1,TRBJ2-5
TGTGCCACCCAGATAACGGGACAGACCTATGGCTACACCTTC,CATQITGQTYGYTF,TRBD1,few,TRBV18,TRBJ1-2
TGTGCCAGCAGTTTAGAATATAGGAGCTCCTACAATGAGCAGTTCTTC,CASSLEYRSSYNEQFF,.,.,TRBV12-3/TRBV12-4,TRBJ2-1
TGTGCCAGCAGCAGGAGGGGCAGAATAGAGACCCAGTACTTC,CASSRRGRIETQYF,.,many,TRBV6-6,TRBJ2-5
TGTGCCAACAGCCAGTCTGGGGATACGCAGTATTTT,CANSQSGDTQYF,.,.,TRBV14,TRBJ2-3
TGTGCCAGCAGCTTACGGACTAGCGGTCCCTCCTACGAGCAGTACTTC,CASSLRTSGPSYEQYF,TRBD2,.,TRBV11-2,TRBJ2-7
TGTGCCAGCTCACCAAGGGGGGACAGCTCCTACGAGCAGTACTTC,CASSPRGDSSYEQYF,.,many,TRBV18,TRBJ2-7
TGCAGCGTTGACCAGACACGCGACCTCTATGGCTACACCTTC,CSVDQTRDLYGYTF,.,few,TRBV29-1,TRBJ1-2
TGTGCCAGCAGCTTACTTCCAGGGGTGGGCTACGAGCAGTACTTC,CASSLLPGVGYEQYF,.,.,TRBV7-3,TRBJ2-7
TGTGCCAGCAGGTGGAGCGGGGGGGTTCTAAGCACAGATACGCAGTATTTT,CASRWSGGVLSTDTQYF,TRBD2,many,TRBV7-2,TRBJ2-3
TGTGCCAGCAGCCTCACTAGTGTTACGCTCCACGAGCAGTACTTC,CASSLTSVTLHEQYF,.,many,TRBV5-4,TRBJ2-7
TGTGCCAGCAGCCAAGCCTCCATCTCCCAGTACTTC,CASSQASISQYF,.,many,TRBV3-1,TRBJ2-5
TGTGCCAGCAGCCCACGAGCAGGGACAGTGTTGGATGAGCAGTTCTTC,CASSPRAGTVLDEQFF,TRBD1,.,TRBV7-9,TRBJ2-1
TGTGCCAGCAGCCCCGGGCCCGTTCTGGGGTCGCCTACAGATACGCAGTATTTT,CASSPGPVLGSPTDTQYF,.,many,TRBV7-2,TRBJ2-3
TGTGCCAGCAGTGTTTGGGGGGGGAACACTGAAGCTTTCTTT,CASSVWGGNTEAFF,.,.,TRBV2,TRBJ1-1
TGTGCCAGCAGCAAGGGGACAGGGGGCCACGGAGATACGCAGTATTTT,CASSKGTGGHGDTQYF,TRBD1,.,TRBV7-2,TRBJ2-3
TGCAGTGCTAGAGAGGACAGGGGCGCTTTGAATTCACCCCTCCACTTT,CSAREDRGALNSPLHF,TRBD1,.,TRBV20-1,TRBJ1-6
TGTGCCAGCAGTCTCCGGACTAGGGGGAGCACAGATAGGCAGTATTTT,CASSLRTRGSTDRQYF,.,.,TRBV27,TRBJ2-3
TGCGCCAGCAGTGTGGCGCAGGGTATGGGCACTGAAAAACTGTTTTTT,CASSVAQGMGTEKLFF,.,few,TRBV5-1,TRBJ1-4
TGTGCCAGCTCACCACTACAGGGAGATCAGCCCCAGCATTTT,CASSPLQGDQPQHF,.,few,TRBV18,TRBJ1-5
TGTGCCGGCAGCCAAGATGGACAAGACTATGGCTACACCTTC,CAGSQDGQDYGYTF,.,few,TRBV4-2,TRBJ1-2
TGCAGTGCTGCCCATATGGGGGGGGAAAGCGATCAGCCCCAGCATTTT,CSAAHMGGESDQPQHF,.,once,TRBV20-1,TRBJ1-5